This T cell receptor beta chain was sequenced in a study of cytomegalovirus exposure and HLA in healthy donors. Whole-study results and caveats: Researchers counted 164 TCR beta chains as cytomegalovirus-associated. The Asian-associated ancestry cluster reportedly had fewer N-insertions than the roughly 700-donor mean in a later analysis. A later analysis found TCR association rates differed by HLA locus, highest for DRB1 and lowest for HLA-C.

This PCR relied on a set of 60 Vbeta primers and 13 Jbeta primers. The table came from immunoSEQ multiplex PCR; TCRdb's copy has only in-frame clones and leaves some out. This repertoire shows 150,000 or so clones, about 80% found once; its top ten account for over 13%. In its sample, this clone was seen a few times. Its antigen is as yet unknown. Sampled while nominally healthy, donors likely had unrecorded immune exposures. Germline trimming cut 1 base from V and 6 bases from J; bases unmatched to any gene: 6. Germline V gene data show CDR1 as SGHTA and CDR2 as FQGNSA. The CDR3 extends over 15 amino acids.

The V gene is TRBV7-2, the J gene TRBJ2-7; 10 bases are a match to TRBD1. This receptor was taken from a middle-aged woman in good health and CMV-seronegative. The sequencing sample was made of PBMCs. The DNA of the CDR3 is TGTGCCAGCAGCTTAGGGTGGGACAGGGGAGGCGAGCAGTACTTC. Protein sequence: CASSLGWDRGGEQYF.